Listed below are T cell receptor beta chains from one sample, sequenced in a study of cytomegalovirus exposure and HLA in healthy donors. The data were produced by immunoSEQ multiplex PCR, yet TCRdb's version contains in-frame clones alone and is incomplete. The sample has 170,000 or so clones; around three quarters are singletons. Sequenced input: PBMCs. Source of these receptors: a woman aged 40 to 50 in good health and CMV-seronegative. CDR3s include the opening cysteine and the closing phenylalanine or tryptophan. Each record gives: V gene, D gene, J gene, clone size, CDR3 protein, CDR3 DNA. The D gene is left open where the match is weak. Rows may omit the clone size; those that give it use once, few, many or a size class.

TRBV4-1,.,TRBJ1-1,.,CASSQDSGAGTEAFF,TGCGCCAGCAGCCAAGATTCAGGTGCAGGCACTGAAGCTTTCTTT
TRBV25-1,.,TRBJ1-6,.,CASSEYGSATLVSPLHF,TGTGCCAGCAGTGAATATGGCAGTGCCACGCTTGTATCACCCCTCCACTTT
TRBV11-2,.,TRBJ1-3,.,CASRSGSKNTIYF,TGTGCCAGCAGGTCGGGGTCAAAAAACACCATATATTTT
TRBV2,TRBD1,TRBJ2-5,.,CASSPNYRGTQYF,TGTGCCAGCAGTCCCAATTACAGGGGAACCCAGTACTTC
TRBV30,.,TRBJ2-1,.,CAWSARGWEQFF,TGTGCCTGGAGCGCTCGCGGGTGGGAGCAGTTCTTC
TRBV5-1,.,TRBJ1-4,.,CASSLPIGPGETNEKLFF,TGCGCCAGCAGCCTCCCGATTGGACCTGGGGAGACTAATGAAAAACTGTTTTTT
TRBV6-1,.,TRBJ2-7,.,CASSVGGFSYEQYF,TGTGCCAGCAGTGTGGGCGGGTTCTCCTACGAGCAGTACTTC
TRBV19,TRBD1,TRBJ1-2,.,CASSTGQDVNYGYTF,TGTGCCAGTAGTACCGGACAGGATGTTAACTATGGCTACACCTTC
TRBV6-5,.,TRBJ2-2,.,CASSYSSGTGELFF,TGTGCCAGCAGTTACTCATCGGGGACCGGGGAGCTGTTTTTT
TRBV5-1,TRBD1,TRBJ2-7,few,CASSLGDRGHEQYF,TGCGCCAGCAGCTTGGGGGACAGGGGGCACGAGCAGTACTTC
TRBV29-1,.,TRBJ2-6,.,CSIQGAGANVLTF,TGCAGCATACAGGGAGCTGGGGCCAACGTCCTGACTTTC
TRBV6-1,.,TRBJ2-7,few,CASSVTAAQGYEQYF,TGTGCCAGCAGTGTTACGGCAGCACAGGGATACGAGCAGTACTTC
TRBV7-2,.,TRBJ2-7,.,CASSRADSPPYEQYF,TGTGCCAGCAGCCGGGCGGACAGTCCCCCCTACGAGCAGTACTTC
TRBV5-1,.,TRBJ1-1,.,CASSVNPQGLNTEAFF,TGCGCCAGCAGCGTGAACCCCCAGGGGCTGAACACTGAAGCTTTCTTT
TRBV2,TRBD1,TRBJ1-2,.,CASSRDRGHGYTF,TGTGCCAGCAGCCGGGACAGGGGACATGGCTACACCTTC
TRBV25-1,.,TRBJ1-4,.,CASSLREKLFF,TGTGCCAGCAGTCTGAGGGAAAAACTGTTTTTT
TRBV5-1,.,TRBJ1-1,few,CASSLGTGGKDTEAFF,TGCGCCAGCAGCTTAGGGACGGGGGGCAAGGACACTGAAGCTTTCTTT
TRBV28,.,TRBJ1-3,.,CASSLGGVNTIYF,TGTGCCAGCAGTTTAGGAGGGGTGAACACCATATATTTT
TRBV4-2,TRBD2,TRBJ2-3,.,CASSLLVPGAGGTDTQYF,TGTGCCAGCAGCCTCCTAGTTCCTGGGGCCGGGGGGACAGATACGCAGTATTTT
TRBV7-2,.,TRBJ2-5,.,CASSLVEGVAETQYF,TGTGCCAGCAGCTTAGTAGAGGGGGTTGCAGAGACCCAGTACTTC
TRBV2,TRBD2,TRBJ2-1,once,CASSDWSGGDEQFF,TGTGCCAGCAGTGATTGGAGCGGGGGGGATGAGCAGTTCTTC
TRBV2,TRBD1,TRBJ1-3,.,CASRQGGNSGNTIYF,TGTGCCAGCAGGCAGGGGGGAAACTCTGGAAACACCATATATTTT
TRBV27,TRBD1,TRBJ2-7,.,CASSLFQGDYEQYF,TGTGCCAGCAGTTTATTTCAGGGGGACTACGAGCAGTACTTC
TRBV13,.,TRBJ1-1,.,CASSNLGAITEAFF,TGTGCCAGCAGTAACCTGGGGGCTATCACTGAAGCTTTCTTT
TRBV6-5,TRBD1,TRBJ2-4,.,CASSSPGQLIENIQYF,TGTGCCAGCAGTTCTCCGGGACAGCTAATCGAAAACATTCAGTACTTC
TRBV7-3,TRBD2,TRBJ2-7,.,CASSPQSGRAAEQYF,TGTGCCAGCAGCCCACAGAGCGGGAGGGCCGCTGAGCAGTACTTC
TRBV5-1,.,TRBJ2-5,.,CASSLGYETQYF,TGCGCCAGCAGCCTAGGTTACGAGACCCAGTACTTC
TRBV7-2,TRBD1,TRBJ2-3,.,CASSYDRGRTDTQYF,TGTGCCAGCAGCTATGACAGGGGTCGCACAGATACGCAGTATTTT
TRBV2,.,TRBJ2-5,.,CASSRTRYAQETQYF,TGTGCCAGCAGTCGAACCCGCTACGCCCAAGAGACCCAGTACTTC
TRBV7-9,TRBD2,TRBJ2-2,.,CSSSLVLAGVLTGELFF,TGTTCCAGCAGCTTAGTACTAGCGGGGGTCCTCACCGGGGAGCTGTTTTTT
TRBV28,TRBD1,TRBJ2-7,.,CASSFARGEQYF,TGTGCCAGCAGCTTCGCCAGGGGGGAGCAGTACTTC
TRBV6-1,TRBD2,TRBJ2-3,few,CASSEGGTSLHTQYF,TGTGCCAGCAGTGAAGGGGGGACTAGCCTACATACGCAGTATTTT
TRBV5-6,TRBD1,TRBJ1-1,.,CASSLGHRGRWAEAFF,TGTGCCAGCAGCTTGGGGCACAGGGGGCGCTGGGCTGAAGCTTTCTTT
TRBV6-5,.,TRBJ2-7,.,CASSRPGGRGEQYF,TGTGCCAGCAGTCGTCCTGGGGGCCGGGGCGAGCAGTACTTC
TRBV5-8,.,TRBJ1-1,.,CASSLLGPWNTEAFF,TGTGCCAGCAGCTTGTTGGGCCCTTGGAACACTGAAGCTTTCTTT
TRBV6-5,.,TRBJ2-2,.,CASSSIGAGELFF,TGTGCCAGCAGTTCGATAGGGGCCGGGGAGCTGTTTTTT
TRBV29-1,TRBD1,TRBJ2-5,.,CSAADRYQETQYF,TGCAGCGCCGCGGACAGGTACCAAGAGACCCAGTACTTC
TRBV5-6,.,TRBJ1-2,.,CASTGTPLNYGYTF,TGTGCCAGCACGGGGACACCCCTTAACTATGGCTACACCTTC
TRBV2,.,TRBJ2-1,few,CASSEGGYNEQFF,TGTGCCAGCAGTGAAGGAGGGTACAATGAGCAGTTCTTC
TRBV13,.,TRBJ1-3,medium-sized,CASSRTAGEGNTIYF,TGTGCCAGCAGCCGTACCGCGGGAGAGGGGAACACCATATATTTT